Reported below is one TCR beta chain. Its recognized antigen is unknown. Sequenced on a NextSeq 550. The Human TCR Profiling Kit (MiLaboratory) was used to prepare UMI-labeled 5' RACE TRB cDNA libraries. The full amount of extracted RNA was used for cDNA synthesis, and the full amount of resulting cDNA was used for PCR amplification. Libraries were prepared in parallel using an identical number of PCR cycles. In the original analysis: About 49,000 +/- 11,000 unique UMI-labeled TRB cDNA molecules per library were extracted with MIGEC and MiXCR, with at least two reads per UMI required. On average, about 40,000 +/- 10,000 functional in-frame TRB CDR3 nucleotide clonotypes lacking stop codons were found per library. After downsampling to 5000 UMI-labeled TRB molecules per sample, diversity metrics such as normalized Shannon-Wiener and Chao1 were calculated in VDJtools. VDJtools computed clonotype-size-weighted physicochemical properties of the central five CDR3 residues: interaction energy, strength, volume and Kidera factor 4. Once TCRdb had reprocessed the reads, it stored one entry per CDR3 protein sequence and supplied no DNA. The V and J calls reflect TCRdb's pipeline rather than the authors' work. The table for this sample lists about 56,000 distinct CDR3 sequences. More than 20% of the sample is held by the ten biggest clonotypes.

Taken from the germline V gene, the CDR1 and CDR2 loops are SGHVS and FNYEAQ. From its cysteine to its phenylalanine, the CDR3 spans 17 amino acids. Only the protein is available. These data originate in a study of CXCR3-negative and CXCR3-positive naive CD8 T cells (dated by TCRdb to the late 2010s). Notes on the research overall: In total, about 130 million TRB reads were obtained, or roughly 1.5 +/- 0.3 million reads per library. Data from 11 donors, pooled across two independent experiments, went into the diversity and physicochemical repertoire analyses. TRBV-TRBJ cluster analysis included naive subsets from roughly 5 donors and memory cells from 3 donors. Broad study findings and their caveats: Surface CD5, linked to self-reactivity in mice, was comparable between naive subsets; TCR interaction strength was therefore also inferred from TRB CDR3 physicochemical properties. Naive CXCR3-negative and CXCR3-positive cells from the same donor showed similar TRBV-TRBJ usage, whereas memory cells showed distinct patterns. Because CXCR3 expression was partially decreased after cryopreservation, freshly isolated PBMCs were used for most assays. Repertoire diversity was comparably high in both naive subsets but much lower in memory CD8+ T cells.

For each CD8+ T cell subset, flow sorting was done in triplicate, and roughly 320,000 cells per subset went directly into RLT lysis buffer. Peripheral blood mononuclear cells were isolated from buffy coats by standard density gradient centrifugation. Total RNA was extracted from sorted cells with an RNeasy Mini Kit. This clonotype was sampled from a human donor in good health. Some clones in this sample may be carry-over from other donors' samples. The chain couples TRBV7-6 to TRBJ2-5; the D call from TCRdb, TRBD2, cannot be confirmed without DNA. The specimen was memory CD8+ T cells from blood. The cell subset or site label on this specimen signifies: conventional CD8+ memory T cells (TMEM), sorted as controls. CDR3 loop: CASSSGTSGRGRETQYF.